This TCR beta chain was observed in a study of blood T cell repertoires in COVID-19. Study context: Samples representing acute and convalescent COVID-19 were sourced from the United States, Italy and Spain. PBMCs, B-cell-depleted T cells, or T cells provided the cDNA or gDNA that made up the material.

Methods used by the authors: Reference gene primers were amplified, and this amplification served to estimate nucleated cell counts. Only in-frame clones appear in the TCRdb table, and some are missing; sequencing was by immunoSEQ multiplex PCR. V and J calls plus clone size are reproduced from that table; the DNA served to infer D and trimming. The data show more than 90,000 clones, with approximately 89% seen just once and 9.5% to 13% held by the top ten. Per the germline V gene, CDR1 is SGHTA and CDR2 is FQGNSA. V was pared by 1 base and J by 9 bases, with 10 bases between. This CDR3 has 13 amino acids.

Sequencing was carried out using peripheral blood. This chain connects TRBV7-2 to TRBJ2-1, with D unresolved. The source of this sequence is a woman in her twenties or thirties with acute or convalescent COVID-19. CDR3 DNA: TGTGCCAGCAGCTTAGGGCGGTATCTTGAGCAGTTCTTC. Encoded protein: CASSLGRYLEQFF. Drawing the rest from reference TRBV7-2 and TRBJ2-1, the complete variable domain is GAGVSQSPSNKVTEKGKDVELRCDPISGHTALYWYRQSLGQGLEFLIYFQGNSAPDKSGLPSDRFSAERTGGSVSTLTIQRTQQEDSAVYLCASSLGRYLEQFFGPGTRLTVL.